Listed here are 30 T cell receptor beta chains from one sample, sequenced in a study of beta chain features in type 1 diabetes. Study-wide results and limits: Moderately but significantly shorter TCRB CDR3s were found in Type 1 diabetes patients in all four CD4+ subsets.

For these TCRs, the target antigens are not known. The whole isolated RNA underwent reverse transcription, so sequencing captured expressed TCRB transcripts. Profiled with immunoSEQ multiplex PCR; TCRdb holds only in-frame clones, not every one. This table holds over 100,000 clones, 15% to 20% found once. Source material: central memory CD4+ T cells from blood. Receptor source: a man aged 25 to 40 with type 1 diabetes.

The chain employs TRBV19 and TRBJ2-5; D is possibly TRBD1 (6 bases). Trimming pared 5 bases from V and 2 bases from J, leaving 15 bases between. Germline CDR1 reads LNHDA; CDR2 reads SQIVND (reference sequence). The CDR3 extends over 15 amino acids. Here the CDR3 reads CASSLLTGPQETQYF. The CDR3 DNA follows: TGTGCCAGTAGTTTGCTGACAGGTCCACAAGAGACCCAGTACTTC.

This clone was seen a few times. The chain is built from TRBV30 and TRBJ2-7; 9 bases agree with TRBD1. The germline V gene encodes CDR1 GTSNPN and CDR2 SVGIG (reference sequence). J gave up 3 bases and V 2 bases, and 8 bases lay outside the gene matches. The length of the CDR3 is 15 residues. The CDR3 region is CAWSKGQGIVYEQYF. CDR3 sequence (DNA): TGTGCCTGGAGTAAGGGACAGGGTATCGTCTACGAGCAGTACTTC.

CDR3 sequence (DNA): TGTGCCAGCTCACCACAGACTTCAAGTGGGACAGATACGCAGTATTTT. As protein: CASSPQTSSGTDTQYF. The chain carries TRBV18 and TRBJ2-3; no clear D. CDR1 is KGHSH, CDR2 LQKENI, per germline. The length of the CDR3 is 16 residues. The V and J ends lost 1 base and 3 bases respectively, with 14 bases between them.

This clone was observed a few times. V is TRBV14 and J is TRBJ1-1; D remains unclear. The germline V and J ends were trimmed by 0 bases and 1 base, with 9 bases remaining between them. Germline V CDR1 and CDR2: SGHDN, FVKESK. The CDR3 totals 15 residues. CDR3 residues: CASSQDFGRNTEAFF. The CDR3 nucleotides read TGTGCCAGCAGCCAAGATTTCGGGAGGAACACTGAAGCTTTCTTT.

The table lists this clone with many counts. The rearrangement joins TRBV7-9 to TRBJ2-7; no definite D call. In germline, CDR1 is SEHNR, CDR2 FQNEAQ (reference sequence). The CDR3 runs to 14 residues. Trimming removed 5 bases at V and 5 bases at J, with 16 bases between. This chain's CDR3 is CASSPGSIDDEQYF. In DNA, the CDR3 is TGTGCCAGCAGCCCCGGCAGTATTGACGACGAGCAGTACTTC.

Sample share makes this clone medium-sized. The V call is TRBV5-5, the J call TRBJ2-7; D may be TRBD2 (6 bases). Trimming removed 0 bases from V and 2 bases from J, with 9 bases in between. CDR1 is SGHKS and CDR2 is YYEKEE in the germline V gene (reference sequence). The CDR3 is 14 amino acids. The CDR3 loop reads CASSLAGGTYEQYF. Here the CDR3 DNA reads TGTGCCAGCAGCTTGGCCGGAGGGACCTACGAGCAGTACTTC. Looking up the rest from reference TRBV5-5 and TRBJ2-7 gives the full variable domain: DAGVTQSPTHLIKTRGQQVTLRCSPISGHKSVSWYQQVLGQGPQFIFQYYEKEERGRGNFPDRFSARQFPNYSSELNVNALLLGDSALYLCASSLAGGTYEQYFGPGTRLTVT.

The chain couples TRBV7-6 to TRBJ2-3; 8 bases fit TRBD1. V dropped 5 bases and J dropped 4; count of bases not matched to a gene: 2. CDR1 and CDR2 from the germline V gene are SGHVS and FNYEAQ. This CDR3 contains 13 residues. The CDR3 sequence is CASSLGQADTQYF. Written as DNA, the CDR3 is TGTGCCAGCAGCCTGGGACAGGCAGATACGCAGTATTTT.

The rearrangement links TRBV29-1 to TRBJ2-1; D unresolved. CDR1 SQVTM and CDR2 ANQGSEA come from the germline V gene. This CDR3 has 13 residues. The V and J ends lost 5 bases and 6 bases respectively, with 14 bases between them. This chain's CDR3 is CSVSRVGSNEQFF. The CDR3 region has the DNA TGCAGCGTTTCTCGGGTCGGCAGCAATGAGCAGTTCTTC.

The chain carries TRBV9 and TRBJ2-7; D not resolved. Germline CDR1 SGDLS, CDR2 YYNGEE. The CDR3 length is 14 residues. V dropped 0 bases and J dropped 2 bases, with 9 bases sitting between them. CDR3 sequence (DNA): TGTGCCAGCAGCGTAGATGCATATCCCTACGAGCAGTACTTC. Its protein is CASSVDAYPYEQYF.

There are a few counts of this clone. The chain employs TRBV7-9 and TRBJ1-5; 8 positions match TRBD1. The junction had 6 bases not matched to a gene; V was cut back by 5 bases and J by 3 bases. Germline CDR1 and CDR2: SEHNR and FQNEAQ (reference sequence). This CDR3 is built from 15 residues. CDR3 in amino acids: CASSGGTGNNQPQHF. The CDR3 DNA follows: TGTGCCAGCAGCGGTGGGACAGGAAACAATCAGCCCCAGCATTTT. Variable domain in full (rest from reference TRBV7-9 and TRBJ1-5): DTGVSQNPRHKITKRGQNVTFRCDPISEHNRLYWYRQTLGQGPEFLTYFQNEAQLEKSRLLSDRFSAERPKGSFSTLEIQRTEQGDSAMYLCASSGGTGNNQPQHFGDGTRLSIL.

The chain is built from TRBV7-2 and TRBJ1-1; D call uncertain. The CDR3 has 15 amino acids. Trimming shortened V by 5 bases and J by 3 bases, and 16 bases separated the two germline ends. Per the germline V gene, CDR1 is SGHTA and CDR2 is FQGNSA. CDR3 nucleotide sequence: TGTGCCAGCAGCCCGGGCGCTGGCCCCCACACTGAAGCTTTCTTT. Translating gives CASSPGAGPHTEAFF.

The V gene is TRBV5-6, the J gene TRBJ2-5, with TRBD1 identical over 10 bases. CDR3 size: 15 residues. The junction had 8 bases not matched to a gene; V was cut back by 4 bases and J by 5 bases. Germline V gene data show CDR1 as SGHDT and CDR2 as YYEEEE. CDR3 sequence: CASSRKGQGSETQYF. CDR3 DNA sequence: TGTGCCAGCAGCAGAAAGGGACAGGGGAGCGAGACCCAGTACTTC. Supplemented by reference TRBV5-6 and TRBJ2-5, the full variable domain reads DAGVTQSPTHLIKTRGQQVTLRCSPKSGHDTVSWYQQALGQGPQFIFQYYEEEERQRGNFPDRFSGHQFPNYSSELNVNALLLGDSALYLCASSRKGQGSETQYFGPGTRLLVL.

This clone has a handful of counts. The chain couples TRBV4-3 to TRBJ1-2; 11 positions match TRBD1. This CDR3 spans 14 amino acids. V lost 6 bases, J lost 8 bases, and 8 bases stayed unmatched. From germline, CDR1 is LGHNA and CDR2 YSLEER. CDR3 coding DNA: TGCGCCAGCAGTCTCGGACAGGGGGCGAGCGGCTACACCTTC. Translated: CASSLGQGASGYTF.

This clone was seen a few times. The chain recombines TRBV11-3 with TRBJ1-1; 9 bases line up with TRBD1. This CDR3 region has 15 residues. CDR1 and CDR2 from the germline V gene are SGHNT and YENEEA. J gave up 4 bases and V 5 bases, and 8 bases lay outside the gene matches. The CDR3 reads CASSTGQGVSTEAFF. The CDR3 nucleotides are TGTGCCAGCAGCACGGGACAGGGTGTCAGCACTGAAGCTTTCTTT. The full variable domain, in which reference TRBV11-3 and TRBJ1-1 provide the parts outside the CDR3, is EAGVVQSPRYKIIEKKQPVAFWCNPISGHNTLYWYLQNLGQGPELLIRYENEEAVDDSQLPKDRFSAERLKGVDSTLKIQPAELGDSAVYLCASSTGQGVSTEAFFGQGTRLTVV.

This chain connects TRBV15 to TRBJ2-7; weak D call: TRBD2 (5 bases). V lost 4 bases to trimming and J lost 3 bases, with 10 bases between them. Germline CDR1 LNHNV, CDR2 YYDKDF (reference sequence). This CDR3 spans 13 amino acids. The CDR3 region is CATSTGRFYEQYF. CDR3 in DNA: TGTGCCACCAGCACGGGGAGATTCTACGAGCAGTACTTC.

This clone was observed a handful of times. The chain carries TRBV4-3 and TRBJ2-3; TRBD1 might be the D (5 bases). Germline V gene data show CDR1 as LGHNA and CDR2 as YSLEER. V was trimmed by 1 base and J by 6 bases, leaving 11 bases between them. The CDR3 loop spans 14 amino acids. The CDR3 is CASSQGQGEDTQYF. In DNA, the CDR3 is TGCGCCAGCAGCCAAGGCCAGGGTGAGGATACGCAGTATTTT.

The CDR3 bases are TGTGCCAGCACCATGGGACAGCAAAATGAAAAACTGTTTTTT. Translated, it gives CASTMGQQNEKLFF. V and J are TRBV5-6 and TRBJ1-4, with 7 bases fitting TRBD1. J was trimmed by 5 bases and V by 6 bases; bases with no gene match: 7. This CDR3 has 14 amino acids. Germline V CDR1 and CDR2: SGHDT, YYEEEE.

This clone has more than one count but fewer than ten. This rearrangement joins TRBV6-5 to TRBJ2-5; TRBD2 might be the D (5 bases). Germline values: CDR1 MNHEY, CDR2 SVGAGI. The CDR3 is 12 residues long. Trimming took off 2 bases at V and 7 bases at J, with 8 bases between the two ends. Written as DNA, the CDR3 is TGTGCCAGCAGTTACCGGGCGGGGACCCAGTACTTC. Its protein is CASSYRAGTQYF.

This clone appeared many times. The rearrangement joins TRBV7-9 to TRBJ2-7, with D tentatively TRBD2 (5 bases). Trimming pared 4 bases from V and 6 bases from J, leaving 19 bases between. CDR1 SEHNR and CDR2 FQNEAQ come from the germline V gene (reference sequence). This CDR3 comprises 15 residues. This CDR3 is CASSSPSRGLFEQYF. The CDR3 DNA reads as TGTGCCAGCAGCTCCCCTAGCCGCGGTTTATTCGAGCAGTACTTC.

This chain connects TRBV14 to TRBJ2-4, with D possibly TRBD1 on 6 matching bases. Looked up from germline, CDR1 is SGHDN and CDR2 is FVKESK. CDR3 length equals 13 residues. Trimming pared 4 bases from V and 11 bases from J, leaving 15 bases between. The CDR3 DNA sequence: TGTGCCAGCAGCCCTCTGACAGGATTTCTTCAGTACTTC. Its translation: CASSPLTGFLQYF.

This clone was seen more than once but under ten times. The V call is TRBV9, the J call TRBJ1-6; perhaps TRBD1 as D (5 bases). V was clipped by 4 bases and J by 0 bases, with 11 bases between them. Germline loops: CDR1 SGDLS, CDR2 YYNGEE. This CDR3 is built from 16 residues. The CDR3 here is CASSPQGSSYNSPLHF. In nucleotides, the CDR3 is TGTGCCAGCAGCCCTCAGGGTAGCTCCTATAATTCACCCCTCCACTTT.

V gene TRBV28 combines with J gene TRBJ2-2; tentative D call: TRBD1 (6 bases). This CDR3 is built from 15 residues. Germline V gene lookup returns CDR1 MDHEN and CDR2 SYDVKM. Trimming took 4 bases from V and 1 from J, leaving 10 bases between them. The CDR3 sequence: CASSSPGQNTGELFF. CDR3 DNA: TGTGCCAGCAGTTCCCCGGGACAGAACACCGGGGAGCTGTTTTTT.

Only a few counts were recorded for this clone. CDR3 sequence: CASSLAGGGETQYF. CDR3 sequence (DNA): TGTGCCAGCAGCTTAGCGGGGGGTGGCGAGACCCAGTACTTC. The chain has TRBV13 and TRBJ2-5, with TRBD2 matching 7 bases. CDR3 length: 14 amino acids. J lost 5 bases, V lost 1 base, and 4 bases had no gene match. Germline V lookup: CDR1 PRHDT, CDR2 FYEKMQ (reference sequence).

The J gene is TRBJ2-3, the V gene TRBV19; the match to TRBD2 covers 8 bases. The germline gives CDR1 LNHDA, CDR2 SQIVND (reference sequence). With V trimmed by 9 bases and J by 5 bases, 16 bases remained unmatched. CDR3 length: 16 residues. CDR3: CASRSGTSRDRDTQYF. CDR3 DNA sequence: TGTGCCAGCCGATCCGGGACTAGTCGGGATCGAGATACGCAGTATTTT.

This clone has just a few counts. The J gene is TRBJ1-2, the V gene TRBV18, with D possibly being TRBD1 (5 bases). The CDR3 consists of 15 residues. V gave up 2 bases and J gave up 8 bases, with 18 bases separating them. Germline CDR1 is KGHSH and CDR2 is LQKENI. CDR3 DNA: TGTGCCAGCTCACCAGGGTTTGGGACCCTTGACGGCTACACCTTC. Its protein is CASSPGFGTLDGYTF.

V is TRBV5-1 and J is TRBJ2-1, with D unresolved. Germline CDR1 reads SGHRS; CDR2 reads YFSETQ. This CDR3 has 14 amino acids. V was pared by 0 bases and J by 6 bases, with 10 bases between. The CDR3 region has the DNA TGCGCCAGCAGCTTGGCCGGCCTTCTCAATGAGCAGTTCTTC. This gives the protein CASSLAGLLNEQFF.

This chain links TRBV7-2 with TRBJ2-6; D unclear. The germline V and J ends were trimmed by 6 bases and 4 bases, with 7 bases remaining between them. Germline values: CDR1 SGHTA, CDR2 FQGNSA. The CDR3 loop spans 13 amino acids. CDR3 nucleotide sequence: TGTGCCAGCAGGCAATCCGGGGCCAACGTCCTGACTTTC. Its protein product is CASRQSGANVLTF.

This clone was detected once. The CDR3 bases are TGTGCCAGCCATGCAGGGTTGGGTAAGACTGAAGCTTTCTTT. Translating it yields CASHAGLGKTEAFF. The chain has TRBV2 and TRBJ1-1, with a possible D match to TRBD1 (5 bases). The V gene lost 8 bases and the J gene lost 5 bases, with 18 bases spanning the gap. From germline, CDR1 is SNHLY and CDR2 FYNNEI. This CDR3 is built from 14 residues. The variable domain in full, with the rest retrieved from reference TRBV2 and TRBJ1-1, is EPEVTQTPSHQVTQMGQEVILRCVPISNHLYFYWYRQILGQKVEFLVSFYNNEISEKSEIFDDQFSVERPDGSNFTLKIRSTKLEDSAMYFCASHAGLGKTEAFFGQGTRLTVV.

This clone turned up a few times. The J gene is TRBJ2-1, the V gene TRBV29-1; TRBD1 might be the D (6 bases). The CDR3 runs to 17 residues. The germline V and J ends were trimmed by 6 bases and 0 bases, with 21 bases remaining between them. Looked up from germline, CDR1 is SQVTM and CDR2 is ANQGSEA. CDR3 loop: CSVKTGHSGASYNEQFF. DNA of the CDR3: TGCAGCGTCAAGACGGGACACTCCGGAGCCTCCTACAATGAGCAGTTCTTC.

The rearrangement uses TRBV1 and TRBJ2-7; the table's D gene call, TRBD1, was not cross checked with the DNA. TRBV1 is recorded as a pseudogene. The CDR3 sequence is 13 residues long. As DNA, the CDR3 is TGCACGACCCTAGGGGCGATGGCGTACGAGCAGTACTTC. Encoded protein: CTTLGAMAYEQYF.